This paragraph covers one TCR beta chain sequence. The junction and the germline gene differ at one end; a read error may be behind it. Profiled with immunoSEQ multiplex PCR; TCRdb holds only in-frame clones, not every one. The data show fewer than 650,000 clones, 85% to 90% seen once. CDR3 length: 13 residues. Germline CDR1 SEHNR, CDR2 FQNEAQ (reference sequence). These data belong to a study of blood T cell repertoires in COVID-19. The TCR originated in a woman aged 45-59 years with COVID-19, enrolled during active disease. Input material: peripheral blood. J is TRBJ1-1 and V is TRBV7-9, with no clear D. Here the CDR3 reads CASSSRTSSDAFF. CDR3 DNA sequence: TGTGCCAGCAGCTCCCGCACTTCCTCTGATGCTTTCTTT.